The next 7 T cell receptor beta chains were all read from a single sample in a study of CD8 T cells in ankylosing spondylitis. One entry per CDR3 protein, called by TCRdb with MiXCR from the 5' RACE reads. The sample includes roughly 130,000 distinct CDR3 sequences, more than 6.5% of them seen just once. Sample: blood, either unsorted or a sorted T cell fraction (not recorded which). Receptor source: a male donor with ankylosing spondylitis or in good health (not recorded which).

This clonotype came up many times. V and J are TRBV6-2 or TRBV6-3 and TRBJ2-1; 11 bases align to TRBD2. Per germline, CDR1 MNHEY and CDR2 SVGEGT. The V gene end was trimmed by 6 bases and the J gene end by 7 bases; junction bases not matched to a gene: 14. The CDR3 is 17 amino acids. CDR3 amino acids: CASRTTWGSGGGNEQFF. The CDR3 nucleotides are TGTGCCAGCAGGACCACGTGGGGTAGCGGGGGGGGAAATGAGCAGTTCTTC.

This clonotype was found many times. The gene calls are TRBV5-1 and TRBJ1-2; no clear D gene. The CDR3 is made up of 13 amino acids. Germline lookup yields CDR1 SGHRS and CDR2 YFSETQ. Trimming cost V 0 bases and J 3 bases, with 6 bases left between them. CDR3 region: CASSLVLDYGYTF. In nucleotides, the CDR3 is TGCGCCAGCAGCTTGGTCCTCGACTATGGCTACACCTTC.

This clonotype occurred many times. The rearrangement links TRBV5-1 to TRBJ2-1, with 9 bases lining up with TRBD1. The V and J ends lost 4 bases and 4 bases, in that order; junction bases with no gene match: 6. Germline V gives CDR1 SGHRS, CDR2 YFSETQ. The CDR3 is 15 residues long. CDR3 loop: CASSPDRGWYNEQFF. DNA for the CDR3: TGCGCCAGCAGCCCGGACAGGGGATGGTACAATGAGCAGTTCTTC. The complete variable domain, with remaining parts taken from reference TRBV5-1 and TRBJ2-1, reads KAGVTQTPRYLIKTRGQQVTLSCSPISGHRSVSWYQQTPGQGLQFLFEYFSETQRNKGNFPGRFSGRQFSNSRSEMNVSTLELGDSALYLCASSPDRGWYNEQFFGPGTRLTVL.

This rearrangement joins TRBV7-9 to TRBJ2-7; possibly TRBD1 for D (6 bases). The CDR3 is 16 amino acids. Germline values: CDR1 SEHNR, CDR2 FQNEAQ (reference sequence). V lost 2 bases to trimming and J lost 1 base, with 15 bases between them. CDR3 in DNA: TGTGCCAGCAGCTTAATGCAAGGGGGAGCGTCCTACGAGCAGTACTTC. Protein product: CASSLMQGGASYEQYF.

This clonotype was observed at least ten times. This chain links TRBV5-1 with TRBJ1-2, with D uncertain. Germline loops: CDR1 SGHRS, CDR2 YFSETQ. CDR3 length equals 13 residues. Trimming took off 2 bases at V and 0 bases at J, with 5 bases between the two ends. CDR3 bases: TGCGCCAGCAGCTTAGGACCTAACTATGGCTACACCTTC. As protein: CASSLGPNYGYTF.

This clonotype was detected ten times or more. The J gene is TRBJ2-3, the V gene TRBV5-1; D assignment may be TRBD1 or TRBD2 (5 bases each). This CDR3 region has 14 residues. Trimming took 7 bases from V and 0 from J, leaving 12 bases between them. Germline CDR1 reads SGHRS; CDR2 reads YFSETQ. The CDR3 DNA follows: TGCGCCAGCGCCCTGGGGGTCAGCACAGATACGCAGTATTTT. This gives the protein CASALGVSTDTQYF.

Here the CDR3 reads CASSLGRTATQYF. DNA for the CDR3: TGTGCCAGCAGTTTAGGCAGGACGGCTACGCAGTATTTT. The chain recombines TRBV12-3 or TRBV12-4 with TRBJ2-3; D gene ambiguous. Trimming left V 1 base short and J 8 bases short, with 10 bases between. CDR3 length: 13 amino acids.